This T cell receptor beta chain was captured by sequencing in a study of blood T cell repertoires in COVID-19. Across the study: COVID-19 samples, acute and convalescent, were from the United States, Italy and Spain. Sample material is recorded as cDNA or gDNA derived from T cells, B-cell-depleted T cells, or PBMCs.

In germline, CDR1 is SGHNT, CDR2 YYREEE (reference sequence). The V gene end was trimmed by 3 bases and the J gene end by 3 bases; junction bases not matched to a gene: 13. The CDR3 length is 17 residues. Original handling: Amplification with reference gene primers provided the estimates of nucleated cell counts. Assay used: immunoSEQ multiplex PCR; TCRdb lists only in-frame clones, some missing. That table supplies the V and J calls and clone size; D and trimming were determined from the DNA. The sample has roughly 230,000 clones, about nine tenths seen once. Seattle patients were enrolled while actively infected and followed longitudinally.

Sequencing was carried out using peripheral blood. V usage is TRBV5-4 and J usage is TRBJ2-3; 7 bases map to TRBD2. This clonotype was sampled from a man aged 25 to 45 with COVID-19, enrolled during active disease. CDR3: CASSSRDLGGVTDTQYF. CDR3 nucleotide sequence: TGTGCCAGCAGCTCCAGGGATCTGGGGGGGGTAACAGATACGCAGTATTTT.